One and the same sample provided the 16 T cell receptor beta chains below, sequenced in a study of OX40 agonist ivuxolimab in advanced cancers. Clones were sequenced by immunoSEQ multiplex PCR, and TCRdb holds only the in-frame ones, with some missing. Counted here are about 61,000 clones, 82% occurring once; the ten biggest clones make up 0.4% to 0.55%. This specimen consisted of CD4+ or CD8+ T cells sorted from blood, obtained in a trial of the OX40 agonist ivuxolimab. These receptors originate from an adult with an advanced solid tumor such as melanoma, head and neck, liver or kidney cancer.

Concerning this clone: The identical CDR3 is also encoded by other nucleotide sequences in the sample. The rearrangement joins TRBV30 to TRBJ2-5; 8 nucleotides line up with TRBD2. The V segment lost 4 bases and the J segment 5 bases; nucleotides outside the gene matches: 9. This CDR3 is built from 14 residues. Per germline, CDR1 GTSNPN and CDR2 SVGIG (reference sequence). The CDR3 protein is CAWTNGGADETQYF. DNA of the CDR3: TGTGCCTGGACCAACGGGGGGGCCGACGAGACCCAGTACTTC. The complete variable domain, with remaining parts taken from reference TRBV30 and TRBJ2-5, reads SQTIHQWPATLVQPVGSPLSLECTVEGTSNPNLYWYRQAAGRGLQLLFYSVGIGQISSEVPQNLSASRPQDRQFILSSKKLLLSDSGFYLCAWTNGGADETQYFGPGTRLLVL.

The sample holds one count of this clone. The chain is built from TRBV4-2 and TRBJ2-5, with 7 bases matching TRBD1. V dropped 1 base and J dropped 1; count of bases not matched to a gene: 3. In germline, CDR1 is LGHNA, CDR2 YNFKEQ. The CDR3 consists of 15 residues. CDR3 protein: CASSQGGTAQETQYF. The CDR3 region has the DNA TGTGCCAGCAGCCAAGGAGGGACAGCCCAAGAGACCCAGTACTTC.

The chain is built from TRBV21-1 and TRBJ2-7; TRBD1 is taken as the D call from the table, unchecked against the DNA. TRBV21-1 corresponds to a pseudogene. The CDR3 is 14 residues long. The CDR3 bases are TGTGCCAGCAGCAAAGGACAGTGCACCTACGAGCAGTACTTC. Translating gives CASSKGQCTYEQYF.

This chain links TRBV5-1 with TRBJ2-5, with D unresolved. The CDR3 totals 17 residues. Germline loops: CDR1 SGHRS, CDR2 YFSETQ. The V end lost 4 bases, the J end lost 5 bases, and 24 bases lay between the germline ends. The CDR3 DNA follows: TGCGCCAGCAGCGCACCTTCGGGCCAGAAATCAATCGAGACCCAGTACTTC. This gives the protein CASSAPSGQKSIETQYF.

V and J are TRBV7-2 and TRBJ2-7, with 7 bases matching TRBD2. This CDR3 contains 17 residues. Germline V gene lookup returns CDR1 SGHTA and CDR2 FQGNSA. V was pared by 6 bases and J by 0 bases, with 14 bases of the junction left unmatched. In DNA form, the CDR3 reads TGTGCCAGCAGTTCCGGAGGGGACTACTCTATCTCCTACGAGCAGTACTTC. As protein: CASSSGGDYSISYEQYF.

This clone was observed once. A junction end diverges from the germline sequence, so it may reflect a read error. As DNA, the CDR3 is TGTGCCAGCACCGTAGGATTAAACTATGACTACACCTTC. Residues: CASTVGLNYDYTF. This chain links TRBV7-2 with TRBJ1-2; no firm D call. The V gene's germline CDR1 is SGHTA and CDR2 FQGNSA. The CDR3 sequence is 13 residues long.

The chain uses TRBV11-1 and TRBJ1-2, with 8 nucleotides matching TRBD1. The V gene's germline CDR1 is SGHAT and CDR2 FQDESV (reference sequence). Trimming took 5 bases from V and 6 from J; bases not matched to a gene: 2. CDR3 length: 12 residues. The CDR3 DNA reads as TGTGCCAGCAGCATGACAGGGGATGGCTACACCTTC. Translating it yields CASSMTGDGYTF. Full variable domain (rest looked up from reference TRBV11-1 and TRBJ1-2): EAEVAQSPRYKITEKSQAVAFWCDPISGHATLYWYRQILGQGPELLVQFQDESVVDDSQLPKDRFSAERLKGVDSTLKIQPAELGDSAMYLCASSMTGDGYTFGSGTRLTVV.

The chain joins TRBV19 to TRBJ1-1; D may be TRBD1 (5 bases). The germline V and J ends were trimmed by 3 bases and 4 bases, with 18 bases remaining between them. This CDR3 contains 16 residues. Germline V gives CDR1 LNHDA, CDR2 SQIVND (reference sequence). The CDR3 DNA follows: TGTGCCAGTAGTATCGGACATGTCGGGGCCCCCACTGAAGCTTTCTTT. Residues: CASSIGHVGAPTEAFF.

This chain connects TRBV10-3 to TRBJ2-3; D gene ambiguous. CDR1 ENHRY and CDR2 SYGVKD come from the germline V gene. CDR3 length equals 14 residues. The V end lost 4 bases, the J end lost 0 bases, and 8 bases lay between the germline ends. CDR3 coding DNA: TGTGCCATCAGTGCGGGTCCGAGCACAGATACGCAGTATTTT. Amino acids: CAISAGPSTDTQYF.

The chain links TRBV5-1 to TRBJ2-1; weak D call: TRBD2 (6 bases). This CDR3 spans 16 amino acids. Trimming shortened V by 4 bases and J by 7 bases, and 21 bases separated the two germline ends. Germline loops: CDR1 SGHRS, CDR2 YFSETQ. The DNA for the CDR3 is TGCGCCAGCAGCGTCACAGTAACCGGGAGCAATAATGAGCAGTTCTTC. It translates to CASSVTVTGSNNEQFF.

The gene calls are TRBV5-5 and TRBJ2-1, with D tentatively TRBD2 (6 bases). The CDR3 length is 13 residues. Trimming removed 4 bases at V and 6 bases at J, with 11 bases between. In germline, CDR1 is SGHKS, CDR2 YYEKEE (reference sequence). CDR3 loop: CASSLPTSNEQFF. The CDR3 coding sequence is TGTGCCAGCAGCCTCCCGACTAGCAATGAGCAGTTCTTC.

V gene TRBV6-1 combines with J gene TRBJ1-4, with D hard to call. Germline V CDR1 and CDR2: MNHNS, SASEGT. V lost 5 bases to trimming and J lost 12 bases, with 13 bases between them. The CDR3 length is 12 residues. The CDR3 loop reads CASSFNFVELFF. CDR3 nucleotide sequence: TGTGCCAGCAGTTTTAACTTTGTGGAACTGTTTTTT.

V and J are TRBV7-2 and TRBJ1-4; D not resolved. Germline loops: CDR1 SGHTA, CDR2 FQGNSA. V was clipped by 5 bases and J by 8 bases, with 12 bases between them. The CDR3 is made up of 13 amino acids. The CDR3 region is CASSPATVEKLFF. In nucleotides, the CDR3 is TGTGCCAGCAGCCCGGCGACGGTGGAAAAACTGTTTTTT. Combining the CDR3 with reference TRBV7-2 and TRBJ1-4 gives the whole variable domain GAGVSQSPSNKVTEKGKDVELRCDPISGHTALYWYRQSLGQGLEFLIYFQGNSAPDKSGLPSDRFSAERTGGSVSTLTIQRTQQEDSAVYLCASSPATVEKLFFGSGTQLSVL.

This sequence joins TRBV19 and TRBJ2-1; TRBD2 matches at 8 bases. Looked up from germline, CDR1 is LNHDA and CDR2 is SQIVND (reference sequence). The CDR3 loop spans 18 amino acids. V shed 0 bases, J shed 8 bases, and the junction held 15 bases outside the gene matches. The chain's CDR3 is CASSIDGLYAGGVDEQFF. For the CDR3, the DNA is TGTGCCAGTAGTATAGATGGCCTATATGCGGGAGGCGTGGATGAGCAGTTCTTC. Combining the CDR3 with reference TRBV19 and TRBJ2-1 gives the whole variable domain DGGITQSPKYLFRKEGQNVTLSCEQNLNHDAMYWYRQDPGQGLRLIYYSQIVNDFQKGDIAEGYSVSREKKESFPLTVTSAQKNPTAFYLCASSIDGLYAGGVDEQFFGPGTRLTVL.

The chain couples TRBV7-2 to TRBJ2-5; 7 bases align to TRBD2. The CDR3 is 15 amino acids. V dropped 5 bases and J dropped 2; count of bases not matched to a gene: 8. Germline values: CDR1 SGHTA, CDR2 FQGNSA. The CDR3 loop reads CASSPRLARQETQYF. CDR3 DNA sequence: TGTGCCAGCAGCCCTCGACTAGCCCGTCAAGAGACCCAGTACTTC.

The J gene is TRBJ2-7, the V gene TRBV11-3; D uncertain. The V gene lost 2 bases and the J gene lost 4 bases, with 18 bases spanning the gap. The CDR3 totals 16 residues. CDR1 SGHNT and CDR2 YENEEA come from the germline V gene. The CDR3 DNA sequence: TGTGCCAGCAGCTTACTGGGGTCCGTAGGAGCTTACGAGCAGTACTTC. Translating gives CASSLLGSVGAYEQYF.